The clone carrying this T cell receptor (beta chain) was seen a few times. Its antigen is unknown. This entry comes from a study of blood T cells in healthy people across ages. Points from the study as a whole: Per million T cells, TCR beta diversity dropped about linearly as age rose. Compared with aged donors, long-lived donors showed fewer expanded clones, suggesting selection.

V shed 1 base and J shed 7 bases, with 12 bases lying between them. This CDR3 has 14 residues. The germline CDR1 and CDR2 sequences are SGHRS and YFSETQ. Extractions gave at least 5.5 micrograms of total RNA per sample. With a J-beta primer mix and a sample-barcoded 5' primer, a second PCR ran about 7 to 12 cycles. A template-switch adaptor containing 12 random nucleotides labeled each cDNA molecule. TCRdb analysed the 5' RACE reads with MiXCR anew, one entry per CDR3 protein. The data hold about 1.4 million distinct CDR3 sequences, with roughly 59% observed a single time. This TCR derives from a man younger than 30 in good health. The chain couples TRBV5-1 to TRBJ2-1, with a possible D match to TRBD2 (5 bases). Input material: blood. CDR3 sequence: CASSLWASRNEQFF. The CDR3 DNA reads as TGCGCCAGCAGCTTGTGGGCTAGCCGGAATGAGCAGTTCTTC.